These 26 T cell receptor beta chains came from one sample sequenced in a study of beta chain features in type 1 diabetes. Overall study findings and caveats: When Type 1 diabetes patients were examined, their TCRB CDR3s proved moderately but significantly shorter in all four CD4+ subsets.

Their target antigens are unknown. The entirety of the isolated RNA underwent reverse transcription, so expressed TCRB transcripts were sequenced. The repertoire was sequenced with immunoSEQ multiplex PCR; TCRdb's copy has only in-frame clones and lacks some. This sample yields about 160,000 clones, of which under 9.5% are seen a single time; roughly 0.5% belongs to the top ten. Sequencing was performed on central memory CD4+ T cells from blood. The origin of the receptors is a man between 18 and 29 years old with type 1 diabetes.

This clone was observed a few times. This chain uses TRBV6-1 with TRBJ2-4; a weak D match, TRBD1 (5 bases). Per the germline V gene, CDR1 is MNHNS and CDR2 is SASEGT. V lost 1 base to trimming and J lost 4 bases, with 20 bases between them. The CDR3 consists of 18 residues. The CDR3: CASSEESRQLVAKNIQYF. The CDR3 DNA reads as TGTGCCAGCAGTGAAGAGTCTCGACAGCTCGTGGCTAAAAACATTCAGTACTTC.

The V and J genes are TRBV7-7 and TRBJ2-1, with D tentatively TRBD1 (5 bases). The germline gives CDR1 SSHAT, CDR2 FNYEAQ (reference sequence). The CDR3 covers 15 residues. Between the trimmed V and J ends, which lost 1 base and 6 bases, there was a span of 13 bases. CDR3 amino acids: CASSLDYSRANEQFF. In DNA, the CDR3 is TGTGCCAGCAGCTTAGATTATTCCAGGGCCAATGAGCAGTTCTTC.

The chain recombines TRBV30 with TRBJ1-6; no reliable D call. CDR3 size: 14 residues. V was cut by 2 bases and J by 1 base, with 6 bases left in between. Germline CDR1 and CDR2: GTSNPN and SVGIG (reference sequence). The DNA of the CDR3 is TGTGCCTGGAGTCTAAGATCCTATAATTCACCCCTCCACTTT. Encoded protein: CAWSLRSYNSPLHF.

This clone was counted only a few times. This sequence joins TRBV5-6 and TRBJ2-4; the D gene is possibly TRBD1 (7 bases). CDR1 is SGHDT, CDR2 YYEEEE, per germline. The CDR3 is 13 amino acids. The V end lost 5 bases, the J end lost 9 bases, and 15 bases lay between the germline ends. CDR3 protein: CASRPGGTAIQYF. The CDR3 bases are TGTGCCAGCAGGCCTGGGGGGACAGCCATTCAGTACTTC. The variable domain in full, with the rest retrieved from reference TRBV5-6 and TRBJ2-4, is DAGVTQSPTHLIKTRGQQVTLRCSPKSGHDTVSWYQQALGQGPQFIFQYYEEEERQRGNFPDRFSGHQFPNYSSELNVNALLLGDSALYLCASRPGGTAIQYFGAGTRLSVL.

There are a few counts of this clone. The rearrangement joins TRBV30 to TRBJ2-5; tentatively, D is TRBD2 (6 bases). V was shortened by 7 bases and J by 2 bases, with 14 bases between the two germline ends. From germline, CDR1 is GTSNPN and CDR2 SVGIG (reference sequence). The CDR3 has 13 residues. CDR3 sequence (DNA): TGTGCCTTGGAGGGCGGCCTACAAGAGACCCAGTACTTC. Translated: CALEGGLQETQYF.

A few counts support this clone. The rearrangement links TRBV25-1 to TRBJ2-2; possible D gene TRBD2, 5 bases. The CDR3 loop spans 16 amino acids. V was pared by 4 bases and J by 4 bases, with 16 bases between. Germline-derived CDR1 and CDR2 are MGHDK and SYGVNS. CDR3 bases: TGTGCCAGCAGTGCAGCGGAAGTTAGTATCACCGGGGAGCTGTTTTTT. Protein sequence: CASSAAEVSITGELFF.

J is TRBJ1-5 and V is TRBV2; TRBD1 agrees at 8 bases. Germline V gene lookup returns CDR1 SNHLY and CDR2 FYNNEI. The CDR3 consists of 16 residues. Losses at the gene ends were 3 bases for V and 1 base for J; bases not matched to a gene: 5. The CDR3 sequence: CASSDQGARSNQPQHF. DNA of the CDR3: TGTGCCAGCAGTGACCAGGGGGCGCGAAGCAATCAGCCCCAGCATTTT.

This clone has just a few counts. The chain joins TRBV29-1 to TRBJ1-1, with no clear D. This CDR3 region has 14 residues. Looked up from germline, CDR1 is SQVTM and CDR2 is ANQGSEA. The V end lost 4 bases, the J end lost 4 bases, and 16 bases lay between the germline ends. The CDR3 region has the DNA TGCAGCGTTGTGTTGGGTTCTAGCAGCACTGAAGCTTTCTTT. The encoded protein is CSVVLGSSSTEAFF.

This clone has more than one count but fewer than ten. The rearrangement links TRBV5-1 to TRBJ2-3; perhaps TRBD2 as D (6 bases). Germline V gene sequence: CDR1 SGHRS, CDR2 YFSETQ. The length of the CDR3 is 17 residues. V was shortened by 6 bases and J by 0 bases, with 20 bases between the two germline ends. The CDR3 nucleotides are TGCGCCAGCACGTCGGGACTCACATTCGGGAGCACAGATACGCAGTATTTT. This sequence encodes CASTSGLTFGSTDTQYF.

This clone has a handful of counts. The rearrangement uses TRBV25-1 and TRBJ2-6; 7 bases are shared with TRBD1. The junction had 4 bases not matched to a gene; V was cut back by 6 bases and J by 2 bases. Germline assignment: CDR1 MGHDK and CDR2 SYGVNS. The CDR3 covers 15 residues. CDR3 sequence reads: CASRHRGAGANVLTF. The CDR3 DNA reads TGTGCCAGCAGGCACAGGGGTGCTGGGGCCAACGTCCTGACTTTC.

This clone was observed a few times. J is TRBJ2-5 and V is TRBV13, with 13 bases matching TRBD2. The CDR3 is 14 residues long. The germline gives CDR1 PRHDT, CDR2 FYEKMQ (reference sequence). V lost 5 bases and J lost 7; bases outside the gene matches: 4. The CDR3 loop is CASSILAGGPTQYF. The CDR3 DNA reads TGTGCCAGCAGCATACTAGCGGGAGGGCCGACCCAGTACTTC.

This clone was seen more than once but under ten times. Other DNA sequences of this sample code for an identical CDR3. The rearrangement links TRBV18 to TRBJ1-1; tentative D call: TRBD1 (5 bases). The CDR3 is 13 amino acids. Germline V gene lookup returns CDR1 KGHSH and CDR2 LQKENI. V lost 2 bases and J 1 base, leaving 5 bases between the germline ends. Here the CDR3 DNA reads TGTGCCAGCTCACCAACAGGGAACACTGAAGCTTTCTTT. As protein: CASSPTGNTEAFF.

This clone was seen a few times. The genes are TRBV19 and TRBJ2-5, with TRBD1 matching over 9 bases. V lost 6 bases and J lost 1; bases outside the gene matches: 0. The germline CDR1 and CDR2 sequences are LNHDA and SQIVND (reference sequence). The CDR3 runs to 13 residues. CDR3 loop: CASRGQGQETQYF. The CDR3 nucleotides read TGTGCCAGTAGGGGACAGGGCCAAGAGACCCAGTACTTC. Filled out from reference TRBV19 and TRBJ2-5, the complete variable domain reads DGGITQSPKYLFRKEGQNVTLSCEQNLNHDAMYWYRQDPGQGLRLIYYSQIVNDFQKGDIAEGYSVSREKKESFPLTVTSAQKNPTAFYLCASRGQGQETQYFGPGTRLLVL.

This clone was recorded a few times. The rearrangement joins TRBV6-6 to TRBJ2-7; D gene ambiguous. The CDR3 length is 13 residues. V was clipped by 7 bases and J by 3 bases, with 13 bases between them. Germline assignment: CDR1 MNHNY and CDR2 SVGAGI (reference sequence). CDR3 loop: CASTAFNNYEQYF. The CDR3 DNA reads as TGTGCCAGCACCGCATTTAACAACTACGAGCAGTACTTC.

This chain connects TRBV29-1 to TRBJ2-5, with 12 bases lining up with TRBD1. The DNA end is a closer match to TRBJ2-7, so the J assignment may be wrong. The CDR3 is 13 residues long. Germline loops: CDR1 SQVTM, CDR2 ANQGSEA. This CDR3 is CSVGDRGQGEQYF. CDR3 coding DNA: TGCAGCGTGGGGGACAGGGGGCAGGGCGAGCAGTACTTC.

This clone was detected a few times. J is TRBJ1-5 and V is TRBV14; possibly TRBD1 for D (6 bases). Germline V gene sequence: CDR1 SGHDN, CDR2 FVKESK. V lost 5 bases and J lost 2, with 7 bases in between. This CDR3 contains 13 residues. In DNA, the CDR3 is TGTGCCAGCAGCGGGGGCCGCAATCAGCCCCAGCATTTT. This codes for CASSGGRNQPQHF. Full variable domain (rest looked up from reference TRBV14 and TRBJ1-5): EAGVTQFPSHSVIEKGQTVTLRCDPISGHDNLYWYRRVMGKEIKFLLHFVKESKQDESGMPNNRFLAERTGGTYSTLKVQPAELEDSGVYFCASSGGRNQPQHFGDGTRLSIL.

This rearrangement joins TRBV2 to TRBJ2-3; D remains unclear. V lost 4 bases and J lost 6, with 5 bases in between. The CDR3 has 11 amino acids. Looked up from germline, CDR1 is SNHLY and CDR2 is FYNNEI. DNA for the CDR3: TGTGCCAGCAGTGTCCTGGATACGCAGTATTTT. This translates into CASSVLDTQYF.

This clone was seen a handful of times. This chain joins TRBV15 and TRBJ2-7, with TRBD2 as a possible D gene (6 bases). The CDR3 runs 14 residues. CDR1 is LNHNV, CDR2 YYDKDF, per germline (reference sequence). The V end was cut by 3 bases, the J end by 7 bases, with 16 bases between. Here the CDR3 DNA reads TGTGCCACCAGCAGGGGGGACTCCCCTGAGGAGCAGTACTTC. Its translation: CATSRGDSPEEQYF. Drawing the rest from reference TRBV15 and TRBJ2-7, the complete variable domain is DAMVIQNPRYQVTQFGKPVTLSCSQTLNHNVMYWYQQKSSQAPKLLFHYYDKDFNNEADTPDNFQSRRPNTSFCFLDIRSPGLGDTAMYLCATSRGDSPEEQYFGPGTRLTVT.

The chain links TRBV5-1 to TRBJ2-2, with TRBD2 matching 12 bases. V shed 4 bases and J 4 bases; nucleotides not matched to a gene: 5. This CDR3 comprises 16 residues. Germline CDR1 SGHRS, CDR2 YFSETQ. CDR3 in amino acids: CASSPTSGRSTGELFF. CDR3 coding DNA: TGCGCCAGCAGCCCGACTAGCGGGAGAAGCACCGGGGAGCTGTTTTTT.

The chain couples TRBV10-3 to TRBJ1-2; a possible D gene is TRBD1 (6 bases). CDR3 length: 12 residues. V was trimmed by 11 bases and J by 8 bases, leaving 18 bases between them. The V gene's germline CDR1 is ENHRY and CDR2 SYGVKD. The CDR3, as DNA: TGTGCCTCTAAACAGGGCCCCCGGGGCTACACCTTC. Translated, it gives CASKQGPRGYTF.

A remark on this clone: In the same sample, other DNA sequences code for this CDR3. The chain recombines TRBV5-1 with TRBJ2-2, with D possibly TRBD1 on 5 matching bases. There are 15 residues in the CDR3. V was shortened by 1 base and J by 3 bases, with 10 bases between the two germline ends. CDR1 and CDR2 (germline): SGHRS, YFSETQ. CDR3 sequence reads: CASSLRQGYTGELFF. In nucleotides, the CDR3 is TGCGCCAGCAGCTTGCGGCAGGGTTACACCGGGGAGCTGTTTTTT.

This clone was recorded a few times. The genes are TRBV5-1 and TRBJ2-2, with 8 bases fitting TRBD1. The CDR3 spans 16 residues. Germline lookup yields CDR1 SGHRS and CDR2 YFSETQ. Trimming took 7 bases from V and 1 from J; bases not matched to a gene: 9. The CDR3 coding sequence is TGCGCCAGCTGGCTGGGGACAGGACTGAACACCGGGGAGCTGTTTTTT. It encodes CASWLGTGLNTGELFF.

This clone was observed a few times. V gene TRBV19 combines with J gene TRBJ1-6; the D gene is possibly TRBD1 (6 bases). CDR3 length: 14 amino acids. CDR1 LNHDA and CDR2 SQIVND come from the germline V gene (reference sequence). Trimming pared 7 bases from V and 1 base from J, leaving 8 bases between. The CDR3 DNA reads TGTGCCAGTAACCAGGGGTCCTATAATTCACCCCTCCACTTT. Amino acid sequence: CASNQGSYNSPLHF.

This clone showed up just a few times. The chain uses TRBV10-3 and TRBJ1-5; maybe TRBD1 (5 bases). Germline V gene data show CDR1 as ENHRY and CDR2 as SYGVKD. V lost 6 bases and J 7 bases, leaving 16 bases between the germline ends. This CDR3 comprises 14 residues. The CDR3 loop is CAIRPAGDGQPQHF. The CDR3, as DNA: TGTGCCATCAGACCCGCGGGGGATGGACAGCCCCAGCATTTT.

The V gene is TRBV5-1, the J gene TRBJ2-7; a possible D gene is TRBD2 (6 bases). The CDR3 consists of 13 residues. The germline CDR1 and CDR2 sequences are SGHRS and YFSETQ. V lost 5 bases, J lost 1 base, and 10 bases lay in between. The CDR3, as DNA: TGCGCCAGCAGGCTGGAGGGGTCCTACGAGCAGTACTTC. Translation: CASRLEGSYEQYF.

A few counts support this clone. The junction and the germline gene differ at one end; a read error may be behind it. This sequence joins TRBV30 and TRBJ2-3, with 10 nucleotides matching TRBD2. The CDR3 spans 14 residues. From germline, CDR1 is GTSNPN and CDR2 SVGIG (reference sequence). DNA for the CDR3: TGTGCCCGGAGGAAGCGGGGGGGCGAATACACGCAGTATTTT. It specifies CARRKRGGEYTQYF.